Following are 8 T cell receptor beta chains from one sample sequenced in a study of OX40 agonist ivuxolimab in advanced cancers. Profiling relied on immunoSEQ multiplex PCR, and the TCRdb table lists in-frame clones only, not all of them. Here the sample spans 55,000 to 75,000 clones, around 81% being singletons. Sequencing was performed on CD4+ or CD8+ T cells sorted from blood, taken in a trial of the OX40 agonist ivuxolimab. These receptors were taken from an adult with an advanced solid tumor such as melanoma, head and neck, liver or kidney cancer.

This chain connects TRBV25-1 to TRBJ1-1, with 8 bases that match TRBD1. The CDR3 covers 13 residues. Germline trimming cut 8 bases from V and 5 bases from J; bases unmatched to any gene: 7. The germline V gene has CDR1 MGHDK and CDR2 SYGVNS. The CDR3: CASHGQGRTEAFF. For the CDR3, the DNA is TGTGCCAGCCACGGACAGGGAAGGACTGAAGCTTTCTTT.

The chain uses TRBV7-8 and TRBJ1-3; 10 bases agree with TRBD1. The CDR3 sequence is 16 residues long. Germline V gene lookup returns CDR1 SGHVS and CDR2 FQNEAQ. Trimming cost V 5 bases and J 2 bases; bases outside gene matches: 6. CDR3 residues: CASSPLGTGAGNTIYF. The DNA of the CDR3 is TGTGCCAGCAGCCCTTTGGGGACAGGGGCTGGAAACACCATATATTTT.

The chain joins TRBV6-5 to TRBJ1-5, with D perhaps TRBD1 (5 bases). Trimming stripped 2 bases from V and 10 bases from J, with 18 bases between. Germline V gene sequence: CDR1 MNHEY, CDR2 SVGAGI. This CDR3 comprises 15 residues. The CDR3 loop reads CASSYPGLPREPQHF. DNA for the CDR3: TGTGCCAGCAGTTACCCGGGACTTCCAAGGGAACCCCAGCATTTT.

This rearrangement joins TRBV7-2 to TRBJ1-6; the D is unclear. CDR1 and CDR2 (germline): SGHTA, FQGNSA. The V and J ends lost 1 base and 8 bases respectively, with 9 bases between them. CDR3 size: 14 residues. CDR3 nucleotide sequence: TGTGCCAGCAGCTTAGGGGGTAGGGATTCACCCCTCCACTTT. This codes for CASSLGGRDSPLHF.

The chain carries TRBV10-3 and TRBJ2-1; D gene uncertain. Trimming took 0 bases from V and 7 from J, leaving 10 bases between them. The germline V gene has CDR1 ENHRY and CDR2 SYGVKD. CDR3 length equals 14 residues. The CDR3 is CAISESKMTNEQFF. DNA of the CDR3: TGTGCCATCAGTGAGTCAAAGATGACTAATGAGCAGTTCTTC.

This rearrangement joins TRBV5-4 to TRBJ1-2; TRBD1 might be the D (6 bases). This CDR3 comprises 13 residues. V lost 4 bases to trimming and J lost 4 bases, with 11 bases between them. The V gene's germline CDR1 is SGHNT and CDR2 YYREEE (reference sequence). CDR3 DNA: TGTGCCAGCAGCGTGGACAGCCCCTATGGCTACACCTTC. As protein: CASSVDSPYGYTF.

The chain couples TRBV7-2 to TRBJ1-1; D not resolved. V lost 5 bases to trimming and J lost 4 bases, with 14 bases between them. The CDR3 is made up of 14 amino acids. Germline V gene lookup returns CDR1 SGHTA and CDR2 FQGNSA. The CDR3 here is CASSPTWSSTEAFF. The CDR3 nucleotides read TGTGCCAGCAGCCCCACTTGGTCCTCCACTGAAGCTTTCTTT.

This rearrangement joins TRBV19 to TRBJ2-3, with D possibly called TRBD1 or TRBD2 (6 bases each). V lost 2 bases, J lost 4 bases, and 13 bases lay in between. This CDR3 contains 15 residues. Germline V lookup: CDR1 LNHDA, CDR2 SQIVND (reference sequence). The CDR3 reads CASSITLAGADTQYF. The CDR3 DNA reads as TGTGCCAGTAGTATAACACTAGCAGGGGCAGATACGCAGTATTTT.